Presented here are 19 T cell receptor beta chains from one specimen sequenced in a study of blood T cell repertoires in COVID-19. Here immunoSEQ multiplex PCR was the method, and the copy in TCRdb shows in-frame clones only, minus some. This table holds just over 90,000 clones, around three quarters found once. Sequences were obtained from peripheral blood. These receptors originate from a man aged 65 to 85 with acute or convalescent COVID-19.

V usage is TRBV19 and J usage is TRBJ1-1; D is ambiguous. Trimming cost V 5 bases and J 0 bases, with 16 bases left between them. Germline V gene data show CDR1 as LNHDA and CDR2 as SQIVND (reference sequence). The CDR3 covers 16 residues. The CDR3 spells CASSPGRGEMNTEAFF. CDR3 DNA: TGTGCCAGTAGTCCCGGGCGGGGAGAGATGAACACTGAAGCTTTCTTT.

V gene TRBV29-1 combines with J gene TRBJ2-2; 7 bases are a match to TRBD1. CDR1 and CDR2 from the germline V gene are SQVTM and ANQGSEA. V trimming: 0 bases; J trimming: 6 bases; junction bases outside the gene matches: 1. This CDR3 comprises 13 residues. This chain's CDR3 is CSVEEDRPGELFF. CDR3 in DNA: TGCAGCGTTGAAGAGGACAGGCCCGGGGAGCTGTTTTTT.

The chain carries TRBV10-2 and TRBJ2-7, with a tentative D call TRBD1 (5 bases). Per the germline V gene, CDR1 is WSHSY and CDR2 is SAAADI. This CDR3 has 11 amino acids. The germline V and J ends were trimmed by 5 bases and 4 bases, with 6 bases remaining between them. CDR3 nucleotides: TGCGCCAGCAGTAGGGGTTACGAGCAGTACGTC. Translating it yields CASSRGYEQYV.

The chain carries TRBV2 and TRBJ1-5, with a possible D match to TRBD1 (6 bases). Per the germline V gene, CDR1 is SNHLY and CDR2 is FYNNEI. The CDR3 loop spans 16 amino acids. V lost 3 bases to trimming and J lost 2 bases, with 14 bases between them. The CDR3 region is CASSEPWTEGNQPQHF. The CDR3 region has the DNA TGTGCCAGCAGTGAGCCCTGGACAGAAGGCAATCAGCCCCAGCATTTT.

This clone occurred a few times. V is TRBV28 and J is TRBJ2-3, with 7 nucleotides matching TRBD1. CDR1 and CDR2 (germline): MDHEN, SYDVKM. V was clipped by 5 bases and J by 3 bases; unmatched bases: 5. There are 14 residues in the CDR3. This CDR3 is CASSRQGWTDTQYF. Here the CDR3 DNA reads TGTGCCAGCAGTCGACAGGGCTGGACAGATACGCAGTATTTT. Full variable domain (missing parts from reference TRBV28 and TRBJ2-3): DVKVTQSSRYLVKRTGEKVFLECVQDMDHENMFWYRQDPGLGLRLIYFSYDVKMKEKGDIPEGYSVSREKKERFSLILESASTNQTSMYLCASSRQGWTDTQYFGPGTRLTVL.

This chain uses TRBV24-1 with TRBJ2-5; 8 nucleotides line up with TRBD1. CDR1 and CDR2 (germline): KGHDR, SFDVKD. The trim removed 2 bases at V and 2 bases at J, leaving 9 bases unmatched. The CDR3 consists of 17 residues. Here the CDR3 DNA reads TGTGCCACCAGTGATTCAGGGGGCAGTCTCATACAAGAGACCCAGTACTTC. This codes for CATSDSGGSLIQETQYF.

A single count supports this clone. The chain recombines TRBV28 with TRBJ1-1; unclear D gene. Germline CDR1 and CDR2: MDHEN and SYDVKM. Trimming removed 5 bases from V and 8 bases from J, with 12 bases in between. The length of the CDR3 is 12 residues. CDR3 sequence reads: CASSIFGEEAFF. In DNA, the CDR3 is TGTGCCAGCAGTATATTCGGGGAGGAAGCTTTCTTT.

This sequence joins TRBV5-1 and TRBJ2-1; D is unclear. This CDR3 comprises 13 residues. Trimming removed 4 bases from V and 5 bases from J, with 10 bases in between. Germline V CDR1 and CDR2: SGHRS, YFSETQ. The DNA of the CDR3 is TGCGCCAGCAGCCCCCTCCCAGACAATGAGCAGTTCTTC. Its translation: CASSPLPDNEQFF.

This chain uses TRBV18 with TRBJ1-2, with D tentatively TRBD1 (6 bases). The germline CDR1 and CDR2 sequences are KGHSH and LQKENI. This CDR3 is 17 amino acids long. V lost 3 bases and J lost 6, with 23 bases in between. The DNA for the CDR3 is TGTGCCAGCTCACCCTCATCAGCGGGCGGGGGCGTCGATGGCTACACCTTC. Translation gives CASSPSSAGGGVDGYTF.

A few counts support this clone. The chain couples TRBV7-9 to TRBJ2-1; perhaps TRBD2 as D (6 bases). Trimming cost V 7 bases and J 4 bases, with 14 bases left between them. The length of the CDR3 is 14 residues. Germline CDR1 SEHNR, CDR2 FQNEAQ (reference sequence). The CDR3 region has the DNA TGTGCCAGCACCCCGGGACTCGGATACAATGAGCAGTTCTTC. This translates into CASTPGLGYNEQFF.

The V gene is TRBV2, the J gene TRBJ1-6, with D possibly TRBD1 on 5 matching bases. The CDR3 totals 15 residues. V was cut by 6 bases and J by 7 bases, with 16 bases left in between. Germline lookup yields CDR1 SNHLY and CDR2 FYNNEI. The CDR3 sequence is CASRAFGGGNSPLHF. CDR3 DNA sequence: TGTGCCAGCAGGGCCTTTGGGGGAGGCAATTCACCCCTCCACTTT.

The rearrangement joins TRBV3-1 (or the pseudogene TRBV3-2) to TRBJ2-3; 10 bases are a match to TRBD2. Germline values: CDR1 LGHDT, CDR2 YNNKEL (reference sequence). This CDR3 spans 14 amino acids. V lost 5 bases and J lost 6; bases outside the gene matches: 5. The CDR3 protein is CASSDPGLADTQYF. CDR3 in DNA: TGTGCCAGCAGCGACCCGGGACTAGCGGATACGCAGTATTTT.

Written as DNA, the CDR3 is TGCAGTGCTAGTAACAGGCTGAACACTGAAGCTTTCTTT. Its protein is CSASNRLNTEAFF. The chain recombines TRBV20-1 with TRBJ1-1, with D perhaps TRBD1 (5 bases). Germline V gene lookup returns CDR1 DFQATT and CDR2 SNEGSKA (reference sequence). The CDR3 has 13 residues. V was cut by 3 bases and J by 0 bases, with 8 bases left in between.

V is TRBV4-2 and J is TRBJ1-2; TRBD1 matches at 7 bases. V gave up 4 bases and J gave up 6 bases; unmatched junction bases: 2. CDR3 size: 12 residues. Germline CDR1 and CDR2: LGHNA and YNFKEQ. In nucleotides, the CDR3 is TGTGCCAGCAGCCCAACAGGGGATGGCTACACCTTC. It specifies CASSPTGDGYTF.

This clone occurred a few times. V gene TRBV7-3 combines with J gene TRBJ2-1, with 9 bases identical to TRBD2. This CDR3 is 15 amino acids long. After removal of 5 bases from V and 8 bases from J, the junction contained 10 bases not matched to a gene. CDR1 is SGHTA, CDR2 FQGTGA, per germline. The CDR3 DNA reads TGTGCCAGCAGCCTCGTTAGCGGGAGTCTGGATGAGCAGTTCTTC. This translates into CASSLVSGSLDEQFF.

This chain uses TRBV7-3 with TRBJ2-2, with 8 bases aligning to TRBD1. V was pared by 5 bases and J by 6 bases, with 14 bases of the junction left unmatched. The CDR3 has 17 residues. Germline loops: CDR1 SGHTA, CDR2 FQGTGA. The CDR3 spells CASSQPGQGSRAGELFF. The CDR3 DNA is TGTGCCAGCAGCCAGCCAGGACAGGGTTCTAGGGCCGGGGAGCTGTTTTTT.

This chain uses TRBV15 with TRBJ2-1, with TRBD2 matching over 14 bases. Trimming at V came to 3 bases and at J to 9 bases, leaving 1 base not matched to a gene. CDR3 size: 14 residues. Germline V gene sequence: CDR1 LNHNV, CDR2 YYDKDF (reference sequence). CDR3 DNA: TGTGCCACCAGCAGGGGACTAGCGGGAGCTGAGCAGTTCTTC. Translation gives CATSRGLAGAEQFF. Drawing the rest from reference TRBV15 and TRBJ2-1, the complete variable domain is DAMVIQNPRYQVTQFGKPVTLSCSQTLNHNVMYWYQQKSSQAPKLLFHYYDKDFNNEADTPDNFQSRRPNTSFCFLDIRSPGLGDTAMYLCATSRGLAGAEQFFGPGTRLTVL.

This clone was picked up a small number of times. The genes are TRBV5-6 and TRBJ1-3; tentative D call: TRBD1 (6 bases). The germline V and J ends were trimmed by 3 bases and 0 bases, with 16 bases remaining between them. CDR3 size: 17 residues. CDR1 SGHDT and CDR2 YYEEEE come from the germline V gene. This CDR3 is CASSYYRADHSGNTIYF. In DNA, the CDR3 is TGTGCCAGCAGCTATTACAGGGCCGACCACTCTGGAAACACCATATATTTT.

This clone turned up a few times. The V gene is TRBV14, the J gene TRBJ1-6, with 8 bases aligning to TRBD1. This CDR3 comprises 15 residues. Germline CDR1 and CDR2: SGHDN and FVKESK. The V segment lost 4 bases and the J segment 6 bases; nucleotides outside the gene matches: 5. The CDR3 loop reads CASSPWTGSNSPLHF. In DNA form, the CDR3 reads TGTGCCAGCAGCCCCTGGACAGGGAGTAATTCACCCCTCCACTTT.